This TCR beta chain was retrieved from a study of T cell responses to AZD1222 COVID-19 vaccine. Study-wide results and limits: Nearly half of spike-specific TCRs reportedly go after variant regions that carry no mutations.

TCRdb's table, derived via immunoSEQ multiplex PCR, lists solely in-frame clones and lacks some. Of 250,000 to 300,000 clones listed, 94% were seen once; the top ten hold approximately 0.52%. The CDR3 has 13 residues. Trimming took 6 bases from V and 2 from J, leaving 9 bases between them. The germline V gene encodes CDR1 MNHEY and CDR2 SVGAGI. A note on this clone: Antigen specificity is unknown.

V usage is TRBV6-5 and J usage is TRBJ2-3; D remains unclear. This sequence originates from an adult who received the AZD1222 COVID-19 vaccine. The sequences come from peripheral blood, collected 28 days after the second AZD1222 dose. CDR3 loop: CASRGTATDTQYF. The CDR3 nucleotides read TGTGCCAGCAGGGGAACCGCCACAGATACGCAGTATTTT.